What follows are 4 T cell receptor beta chains derived from one specimen sequenced in a study of technical replicates of blood from a handful of donors. Data came from immunoSEQ multiplex PCR; TCRdb stores just in-frame clones and leaves some out. The data show approximately 49,000 clones, 92% seen once. The sequenced sample consisted of PBMCs. The receptor set was obtained from a human donor in good health. Some clones in this sample may be carry-over from other donors' samples.

V and J are TRBV4-3 and TRBJ2-2; the match to TRBD2 covers 8 bases. CDR1 is LGHNA, CDR2 YSLEER, per germline. The CDR3 runs to 17 residues. V lost 0 bases and J lost 5; bases outside the gene matches: 8. The CDR3 sequence: CASSQEVTSGSTGELFF. CDR3 in DNA: TGCGCCAGCAGCCAAGAGGTCACTAGCGGAAGTACCGGGGAGCTGTTTTTT.

The rearrangement uses TRBV7-9 and TRBJ1-2; D is uncertain. This CDR3 is built from 13 residues. Per germline, CDR1 SEHNR and CDR2 FQNEAQ (reference sequence). V lost 1 base and J lost 8, with 11 bases in between. In nucleotides, the CDR3 is TGTGCCAGCAGCTTAGGATCTCGGGGAGGCTACACCTTC. This gives the protein CASSLGSRGGYTF.

The chain is built from TRBV5-1 and TRBJ1-2, with a weak D call TRBD1 (6 bases). Germline CDR1 reads SGHRS; CDR2 reads YFSETQ. Trimming removed 0 bases at V and 0 bases at J, with 12 bases between. The CDR3 extends over 16 amino acids. CDR3 in DNA: TGCGCCAGCAGCTTGGAAGGACAGCCACCTAACTATGGCTACACCTTC. Residues: CASSLEGQPPNYGYTF.

As to this clone: Because the CDR3's place on the DNA is in doubt, the DNA is left out and the CDR3 is given as listed by TCRdb. The chain combines TRBV21-1 with TRBJ2-6; the listed D gene, TRBD1, was not tested against the DNA. TRBV21-1 is classified as a pseudogene. With termini counted, the CDR3 has 16 amino acids. CDR3 region: CASTWGLGAGANVLTF.